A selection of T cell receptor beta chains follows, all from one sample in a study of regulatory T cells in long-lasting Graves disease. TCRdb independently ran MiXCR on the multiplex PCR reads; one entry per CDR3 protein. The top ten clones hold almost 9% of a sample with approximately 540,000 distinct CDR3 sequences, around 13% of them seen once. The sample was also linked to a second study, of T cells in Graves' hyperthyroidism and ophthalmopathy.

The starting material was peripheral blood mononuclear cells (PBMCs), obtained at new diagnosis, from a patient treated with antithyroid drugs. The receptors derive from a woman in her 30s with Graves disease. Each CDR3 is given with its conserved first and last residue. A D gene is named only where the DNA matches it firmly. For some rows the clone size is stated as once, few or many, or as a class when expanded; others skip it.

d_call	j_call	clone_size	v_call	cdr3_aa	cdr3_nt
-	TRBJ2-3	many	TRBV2	CASSEDRAGVGTQYF	TGTGCCAGCAGTGAAGACCGGGCAGGTGTTGGTACGCAGTATTTT
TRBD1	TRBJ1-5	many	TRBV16	CASSQSQGRSYSNQPQHF	TGTGCCAGCAGCCAATCACAGGGGCGAAGTTATAGCAATCAGCCCCAGCATTTT
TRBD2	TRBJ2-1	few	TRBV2	CASSAASGRAASYNEQFF	TGTGCCAGCAGTGCGGCTAGCGGGAGGGCCGCGTCCTACAATGAGCAGTTCTTC
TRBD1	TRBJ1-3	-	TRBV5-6	CASSWAAGGASGNTIYF	TGTGCCAGCAGCTGGGCGGCAGGGGGAGCGTCTGGAAACACCATATATTTT
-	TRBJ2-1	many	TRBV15	CATSRRTTPGYNEQFF	TGTGCCACCAGCAGACGTACTACACCCGGCTACAATGAGCAGTTCTTC
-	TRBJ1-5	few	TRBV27	CASSFVGFSNQPQHF	TGTGCCAGCAGTTTCGTCGGATTTAGCAATCAGCCCCAGCATTTT
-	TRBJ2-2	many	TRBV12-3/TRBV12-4	CASSLRERGTGELFF	TGTGCCAGCAGTCTCCGGGAGAGGGGCACCGGGGAGCTGTTTTTT
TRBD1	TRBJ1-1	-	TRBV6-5	CAGSYSTGVNTEAFF	TGTGCCGGCAGTTACTCGACAGGGGTGAACACTGAAGCTTTCTTT
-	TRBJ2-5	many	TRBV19	CASQTKETQYF	TGTGCCAGCCAGACCAAAGAGACCCAGTACTTC
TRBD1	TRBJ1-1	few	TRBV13	CASSWGPRGQSEAFF	TGTGCCAGCAGCTGGGGGCCAAGGGGGCAGTCTGAAGCTTTCTTT
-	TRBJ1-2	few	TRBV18	CASSPPVGSTGYTF	TGTGCCAGCTCCCCCCCGGTTGGGTCCACTGGCTACACCTTC
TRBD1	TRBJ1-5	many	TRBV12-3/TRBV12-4	CASSPPLQGRNQPQHF	TGTGCCAGCAGTCCCCCCCTACAGGGGCGGAATCAGCCCCAGCATTTT
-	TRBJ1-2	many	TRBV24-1	CATSDSFGGDYGYTF	TGTGCCACCAGTGATTCCTTCGGGGGAGACTATGGCTACACCTTC
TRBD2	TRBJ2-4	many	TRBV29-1	CSVALRTGRGSKNIQYF	TGCAGCGTTGCGTTACGTACCGGGAGGGGATCGAAAAACATTCAGTACTTC
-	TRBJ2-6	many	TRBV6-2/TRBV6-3	CASSPSGGANVLTF	TGTGCCAGCAGCCCTTCGGGGGGGGCCAACGTCCTGACTTTC
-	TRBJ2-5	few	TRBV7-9	CASTRSGETQYF	TGTGCCAGCACCCGCAGCGGGGAGACCCAGTACTTC
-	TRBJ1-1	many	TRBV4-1	CASSQEYGNTEAFF	TGCGCCAGCAGCCAAGAGTATGGGAACACTGAAGCTTTCTTT
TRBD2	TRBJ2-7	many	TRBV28	CASVSGGTYEQYF	TGTGCCAGCGTAAGCGGGGGGACCTACGAGCAGTACTTC
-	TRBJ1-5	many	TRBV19	CASSIGTGLFGDQPQHF	TGTGCCAGTAGTATAGGTACGGGGCTTTTTGGGGATCAGCCCCAGCATTTT
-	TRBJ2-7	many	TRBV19	CASSIAGYWAYEQYF	TGTGCCAGTAGTATAGCGGGGTATTGGGCCTACGAGCAGTACTTC
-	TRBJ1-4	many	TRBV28	CASSSGGVNEKLFF	TGTGCCAGCAGTTCCGGGGGGGTCAATGAAAAACTGTTTTTT
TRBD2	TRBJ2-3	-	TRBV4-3	CASSQGTSGSTDTQYF	TGCGCCAGCAGCCAGGGGACTAGCGGAAGCACAGATACGCAGTATTTT
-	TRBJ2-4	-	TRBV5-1	CASSFQDRLNF	TGCGCCAGCAGCTTCCAAGACAGGCTCAACTTC